Listed here is a single TCR beta chain. Generated by immunoSEQ multiplex PCR, the TCRdb table keeps only in-frame clones and is missing some. The repertoire holds a few hundred thousand clones, with about 77% as singletons. V was trimmed by 0 bases and J by 5 bases, leaving 9 bases between them. The CDR3 has 14 amino acids. Germline CDR1 reads SGHRS; CDR2 reads YFSETQ. The source of the sample is a study of cytotoxic CD8 clonotypes in ibrutinib-treated CLL. The V gene is TRBV5-1, the J gene TRBJ2-1; D is perhaps TRBD1 (5 bases). The source material was PBMCs, sampled before ibrutinib treatment. The clonotype was recovered from a human donor with chronic lymphocytic leukemia. CDR3 residues: CASSLAARDNEQFF. DNA of the CDR3: TGCGCCAGCAGCTTGGCAGCCAGGGACAATGAGCAGTTCTTC. Full variable domain (rest looked up from reference TRBV5-1 and TRBJ2-1): KAGVTQTPRYLIKTRGQQVTLSCSPISGHRSVSWYQQTPGQGLQFLFEYFSETQRNKGNFPGRFSGRQFSNSRSEMNVSTLELGDSALYLCASSLAARDNEQFFGPGTRLTVL.